This entry features one T cell receptor (beta chain) sequence. Antigen specificity is unknown. This entry belongs to a study of vaccination effects on CD4 cells after COVID-19. Turning to the study itself: Subjects were given two BNT162b2 or mRNA-1273 vaccine doses. Whole-study findings and limits: In the late period after vaccination, infection- and vaccine-induced clones contracted markedly.

After removal of 4 bases from V and 0 bases from J, the junction contained 8 bases not matched to a gene. Germline V CDR1 and CDR2: LGHDT, YNNKEL (reference sequence). This CDR3 has 19 residues. Between days 9 and 10 of culture, CD4+ T cells were separated out. The method was immunoSEQ multiplex PCR; TCRdb's version includes in-frame clones alone and lacks a portion of them. The table lists under 60,000 clones, over 50% of them singletons. The V call is TRBV3-1 (or the pseudogene TRBV3-2), the J call TRBJ1-6; 11 bases fit TRBD1. This sequence was found in a human donor who received a COVID-19 vaccine. This specimen was CD4+ T cells from PBMCs cultured without peptide, taken before COVID-19 vaccination. The CDR3 protein is CASSRPGQGDCSYNSPLHF. The CDR3 nucleotides are TGTGCCAGCAGCCGACCGGGACAGGGGGATTGCTCCTATAATTCACCCCTCCACTTT.